This T cell receptor beta chain was recovered during a study of cytomegalovirus exposure and HLA in healthy donors. Study-level background: Most genotyped donors, over 70% of some 400, had Caucasian-associated genetic ancestry.

Overall study findings and caveats: TCR beta chains numbering more than 150 were designated cytomegalovirus-associated. Across all donors, roughly uniform sequencing depth was an assumption of the presence/absence analyses.

The PCR contained 60 Vbeta and 13 Jbeta primers. Produced via immunoSEQ multiplex PCR; TCRdb's table is partial and in-frame only. The data show 130,000 to 150,000 clones, 75% to 80% seen once. The CDR3 totals 14 residues. J was trimmed by 2 bases and V by 6 bases; bases with no gene match: 6. Germline loops: CDR1 SNHLY, CDR2 FYNNEI. Regarding this clone: Its antigen remains unidentified.

The sample comprised PBMCs. The receptor comes from a man aged 35 to 55 in good health and CMV-seropositive. This chain uses TRBV2 with TRBJ2-7, with 8 bases fitting TRBD1. The CDR3 nucleotides read TGTGCCAGCAGCGAACAGGGGGAAACCTACGAGCAGTACTTC. Translated, it gives CASSEQGETYEQYF.